The next 11 T cell receptor beta chains were all read from a single sample in a study of OX40 agonist ivuxolimab in advanced cancers. Libraries were built with the immunoSEQ multiplex PCR assay. Drawn from immuneACCESS, this table holds only the in-frame rearrangements with V and J called that TCRdb kept. Clones are partly lost; checked studies trace under half to an unresolved V gene and leave the rest unexplained. For this sample the table gives about 73,000 clones, of which roughly four fifths were detected only once. Clones ranked in the top ten supply around 2.4% of the sample. The source material was CD4+ or CD8+ T cells sorted from blood, sampled in a trial of the OX40 agonist ivuxolimab. The receptors derive from an adult with an advanced solid tumor such as melanoma, head and neck, liver or kidney cancer.

V usage is TRBV11-2 and J usage is TRBJ2-3, with a weak D call TRBD2 (5 bases). Trimming stripped 3 bases from V and 1 base from J, with 8 bases between. Germline V gives CDR1 SGHAT, CDR2 FQNNGV. The CDR3 is made up of 14 amino acids. DNA for the CDR3: TGTGCCAGCAGCTTCGAGGGAGGCACAGATACGCAGTATTTT. Its translation is CASSFEGGTDTQYF. Full variable domain (rest looked up from reference TRBV11-2 and TRBJ2-3): EAGVAQSPRYKIIEKRQSVAFWCNPISGHATLYWYQQILGQGPKLLIQFQNNGVVDDSQLPKDRFSAERLKGVDSTLKIQPAKLEDSAVYLCASSFEGGTDTQYFGPGTRLTVL.

The V and J genes are TRBV4-3 and TRBJ2-7; D is uncertain. The V gene's germline CDR1 is LGHNA and CDR2 YSLEER. The CDR3 runs to 12 residues. V was cut by 4 bases and J by 2 bases, with 6 bases left in between. The CDR3 here is CASSRYTYEQYF. CDR3 nucleotide sequence: TGCGCCAGCAGCCGATACACCTACGAGCAGTACTTC.

The chain couples TRBV27 to TRBJ1-5, with 8 bases that match TRBD1. Per germline, CDR1 MNHEY and CDR2 SMNVEV (reference sequence). The CDR3 contains 14 residues. J lost 2 bases, V lost 6 bases, and 3 bases had no gene match. CDR3 sequence (DNA): TGTGCCAGCAGGGCAGGGGGCCGCAATCAGCCCCAGCATTTT. Translation: CASRAGGRNQPQHF.

This clone has more than one count but fewer than ten. The chain is built from TRBV4-1 and TRBJ2-4, with D maybe TRBD1 (6 bases). The CDR3 contains 16 residues. CDR1 MGHRA and CDR2 YSYEKL come from the germline V gene. Trimming pared 0 bases from V and 3 bases from J, leaving 12 bases between. The CDR3 DNA sequence: TGCGCCAGCAGCCAAGATTGGGGGCAGCTCAAAAACATTCAGTACTTC. It specifies CASSQDWGQLKNIQYF.

The chain links TRBV5-1 to TRBJ2-1; TRBD2 agrees at 7 bases. J was trimmed by 4 bases and V by 4 bases; bases with no gene match: 5. This CDR3 has 14 amino acids. Per the germline V gene, CDR1 is SGHRS and CDR2 is YFSETQ. The CDR3 DNA follows: TGCGCCAGCAGCGCGGGGGAGCGTTACAATGAGCAGTTCTTC. Translated: CASSAGERYNEQFF.

The CDR3 bases are TGCGCCAGCAGTTCTGGGGCGGTGAACACTGAAGCTTTCTTT. This sequence encodes CASSSGAVNTEAFF. This chain connects TRBV5-1 to TRBJ1-1; D is possibly TRBD1 (5 bases). The V and J ends lost 5 bases and 0 bases respectively, with 11 bases between them. The length of the CDR3 is 14 residues. Germline V gives CDR1 SGHRS, CDR2 YFSETQ.

The chain couples TRBV7-2 to TRBJ2-1; 12 bases line up with TRBD2. Germline V gene sequence: CDR1 SGHTA, CDR2 FQGNSA. The CDR3 covers 15 residues. Losses at the gene ends were 2 bases for V and 6 bases for J; bases not matched to a gene: 2. DNA for the CDR3: TGTGCCAGCAGCTTACTAGCGGGAGGGACCAATGAGCAGTTCTTC. This translates into CASSLLAGGTNEQFF.

The chain recombines TRBV2 with TRBJ2-7, with 12 bases that match TRBD2. The CDR3 has 12 amino acids. Germline values: CDR1 SNHLY, CDR2 FYNNEI. V lost 9 bases to trimming and J lost 7 bases; unmatched junction nucleotides: 4. DNA for the CDR3: TGTGCCAGGACTAGCGGGAGAGGTGAGCAGTACTTC. It is translated as CARTSGRGEQYF.

This chain connects TRBV7-9 to TRBJ2-2; D remains ambiguous. Germline lookup yields CDR1 SEHNR and CDR2 FQNEAQ (reference sequence). Trimming removed 5 bases at V and 4 bases at J, with 20 bases between. The CDR3 length is 17 residues. The CDR3 loop reads CASSPWRAPTFTGELFF. The CDR3 DNA follows: TGTGCCAGCAGCCCCTGGCGAGCCCCTACTTTCACCGGGGAGCTGTTTTTT. Based on the CDR3 plus reference TRBV7-9 and TRBJ2-2, the full variable domain is DTGVSQNPRHKITKRGQNVTFRCDPISEHNRLYWYRQTLGQGPEFLTYFQNEAQLEKSRLLSDRFSAERPKGSFSTLEIQRTEQGDSAMYLCASSPWRAPTFTGELFFGEGSRLTVL.

The chain is built from TRBV29-1 and TRBJ1-1; D is unresolved. Trimming removed 3 bases at V and 10 bases at J, with 12 bases between. The CDR3 runs 11 residues. Germline assignment: CDR1 SQVTM and CDR2 ANQGSEA. The CDR3 DNA is TGCAGCGTTGAGGTGGCAGCCGGAGCTTTCTTT. Translating gives CSVEVAAGAFF.

This clone has just a few counts. The chain employs TRBV19 and TRBJ2-1; D not resolved. V was trimmed by 3 bases and J by 7 bases, leaving 10 bases between them. There are 13 residues in the CDR3. Germline CDR1 is LNHDA and CDR2 is SQIVND (reference sequence). The CDR3 coding sequence is TGTGCCAGTAGTATGGGCACCATAAATGAGCAGTTCTTC. It encodes CASSMGTINEQFF.